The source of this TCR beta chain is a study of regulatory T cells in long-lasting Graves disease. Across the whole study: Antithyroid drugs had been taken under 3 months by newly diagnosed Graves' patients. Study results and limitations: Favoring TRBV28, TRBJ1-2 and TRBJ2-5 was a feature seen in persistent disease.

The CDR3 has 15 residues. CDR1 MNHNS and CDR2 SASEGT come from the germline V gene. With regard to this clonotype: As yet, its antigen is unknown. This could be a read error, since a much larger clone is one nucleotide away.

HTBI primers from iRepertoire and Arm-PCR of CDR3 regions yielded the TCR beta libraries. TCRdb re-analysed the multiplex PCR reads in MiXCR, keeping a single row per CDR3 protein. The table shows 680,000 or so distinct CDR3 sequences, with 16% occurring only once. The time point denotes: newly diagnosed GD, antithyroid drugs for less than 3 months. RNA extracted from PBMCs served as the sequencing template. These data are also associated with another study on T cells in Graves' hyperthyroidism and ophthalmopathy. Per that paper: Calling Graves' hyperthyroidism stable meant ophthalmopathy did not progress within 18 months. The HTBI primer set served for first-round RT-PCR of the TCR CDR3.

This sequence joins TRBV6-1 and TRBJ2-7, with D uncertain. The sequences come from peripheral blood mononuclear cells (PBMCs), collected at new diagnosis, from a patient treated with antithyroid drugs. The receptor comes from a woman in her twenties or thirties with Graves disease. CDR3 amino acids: CVTVKESTQAHEQYF. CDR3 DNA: TGTGTCACCGTTAAGGAATCGACTCAGGCCCACGAGCAGTACTTC.